Presented here are 25 T cell receptor beta chains from one specimen sequenced in a study of OX40 agonist ivuxolimab in advanced cancers. TCRdb's table, derived via immunoSEQ multiplex PCR, lists solely in-frame clones and lacks some. The sample includes some 60,000 clones, 87% of them seen just once. Sequences were derived from CD4+ or CD8+ T cells sorted from blood, sampled in a trial of the OX40 agonist ivuxolimab. The origin of the receptors is an adult with an advanced solid tumor such as melanoma, head and neck, liver or kidney cancer.

The rearrangement links TRBV29-1 to TRBJ2-7; 12 bases agree with TRBD2. J lost 3 bases, V lost 2 bases, and 2 bases had no gene match. CDR1 and CDR2 from the germline V gene are SQVTM and ANQGSEA. This CDR3 has 14 amino acids. CDR3 in amino acids: CSVETSGRNYEQYF. In nucleotides, the CDR3 is TGCAGCGTTGAAACTAGCGGGAGGAACTACGAGCAGTACTTC.

The V gene is TRBV5-5, the J gene TRBJ2-1; 7 nucleotides align to TRBD2. This CDR3 spans 16 amino acids. Trimming cost V 6 bases and J 0 bases; bases outside gene matches: 9. The germline V gene has CDR1 SGHKS and CDR2 YYEKEE (reference sequence). CDR3 DNA sequence: TGTGCCAGCACTCCCGTGGGAGGGCCCTCCTACAATGAGCAGTTCTTC. Encoded protein: CASTPVGGPSYNEQFF.

The chain has TRBV6-4 and TRBJ2-3, with TRBD2 matching over 7 bases. The CDR3 totals 16 residues. Germline V gene lookup returns CDR1 MRHNA and CDR2 SNTAGT. Trimming at V came to 3 bases and at J to 4 bases, leaving 10 bases not matched to a gene. The CDR3 loop is CASSEGPWGGADTQYF. DNA for the CDR3: TGTGCCAGCAGTGAAGGACCCTGGGGGGGGGCAGATACGCAGTATTTT.

The chain employs TRBV29-1 and TRBJ2-2; a weak D match, TRBD2 (6 bases). Trimming pared 7 bases from V and 5 bases from J, leaving 17 bases between. Germline V CDR1 and CDR2: SQVTM, ANQGSEA. This CDR3 is 14 amino acids long. The CDR3 sequence: CSAQTGTHTGELFF. The CDR3, as DNA: TGCAGCGCCCAGACCGGGACTCATACCGGGGAGCTGTTTTTT.

The CDR3 DNA reads as TGTGCCAGCAGGGACAGGGCTTGGGCCGGGGAGCTGTTTTTT. Translation gives CASRDRAWAGELFF. This chain connects TRBV6-1 to TRBJ2-2; 8 positions match TRBD1. In germline, CDR1 is MNHNS, CDR2 SASEGT. This CDR3 spans 14 amino acids. The junction had 6 bases not matched to a gene; V was cut back by 6 bases and J by 6 bases.

A single count supports this clone. The CDR3 DNA reads as TGTGCCAGCAGCCAAGATCTCCTAGCGGGAGTGAGGAGATCCTACGAGCAGTACTTC. Residues: CASSQDLLAGVRRSYEQYF. This sequence joins TRBV4-2 and TRBJ2-7; 10 nucleotides match TRBD2. Germline lookup yields CDR1 LGHNA and CDR2 YNFKEQ. The CDR3 has 19 amino acids. With 0 bases clipped from V and 1 base from J, the junction kept 12 bases outside the gene matches.

This clone appeared once. The V call is TRBV30, the J call TRBJ2-6; the D call may be TRBD1 or TRBD2 (5 bases each). There are 17 residues in the CDR3. Germline V lookup: CDR1 GTSNPN, CDR2 SVGIG (reference sequence). Deletions cut 6 bases from V and 0 bases from J, with 18 bases between. CDR3 nucleotides: TGTGCCTGTACCCGGGACCTGAAATACTCTGGGGCCAACGTCCTGACTTTC. Encoded protein: CACTRDLKYSGANVLTF.

This clone was detected only once. V gene TRBV10-2 combines with J gene TRBJ2-1; 9 bases match TRBD2. Looked up from germline, CDR1 is WSHSY and CDR2 is SAAADI. With 6 bases clipped from V and 3 bases from J, the junction kept 6 bases outside the gene matches. The CDR3 has 15 amino acids. The CDR3 nucleotides read TGCGCCAGCAGAAAAGCGGGAGGAGACTACAATGAGCAGTTCTTC. Translating it yields CASRKAGGDYNEQFF.

This rearrangement joins TRBV11-2 to TRBJ1-2; TRBD1 matches at 9 bases. With V trimmed by 6 bases and J by 4 bases, 9 bases remained unmatched. Germline V CDR1 and CDR2: SGHAT, FQNNGV. The CDR3 consists of 15 residues. CDR3 sequence (DNA): TGTGCCAGCAGAGACAGGGACAGGGTCGTCTATGGCTACACCTTC. This encodes CASRDRDRVVYGYTF.

V and J are TRBV2 and TRBJ2-2; no firm D call. Trimming removed 5 bases from V and 6 bases from J, with 10 bases in between. Germline V gives CDR1 SNHLY, CDR2 FYNNEI. This CDR3 is built from 13 residues. CDR3: CASSKPYSGELFF. CDR3 nucleotides: TGTGCCAGCAGTAAGCCCTACTCCGGGGAGCTGTTTTTT.

J is TRBJ2-5 and V is TRBV6-5, with D maybe TRBD2 (6 bases). The CDR3 is 12 residues long. Per the germline V gene, CDR1 is MNHEY and CDR2 is SVGAGI. Trimming took off 5 bases at V and 11 bases at J, with 15 bases between the two ends. The CDR3 is CASSLRGREQYF. The DNA for the CDR3 is TGTGCCAGCAGTCTACGGGGTCGGGAGCAGTACTTC.

This chain uses TRBV14 with TRBJ2-3; 14 bases map to TRBD2. Germline CDR1 SGHDN, CDR2 FVKESK. V trimming: 0 bases; J trimming: 4 bases; junction bases outside the gene matches: 9. CDR3 length equals 19 residues. CDR3 sequence: CASSQETGTSGSAADTQYF. DNA for the CDR3: TGTGCCAGCAGCCAAGAGACCGGGACTAGCGGGAGCGCGGCAGATACGCAGTATTTT.

The chain carries TRBV6-1 and TRBJ2-7, with D tentatively TRBD1 or TRBD2 (5 bases each). The ends were cut back, 2 bases at V and 4 bases at J, with 15 bases in the middle. There are 15 residues in the CDR3. Germline CDR1 reads MNHNS; CDR2 reads SASEGT. CDR3 sequence: CASSEFRTGGYEQYF. The CDR3 DNA follows: TGTGCCAGCAGTGAATTCCGTACTGGGGGTTACGAGCAGTACTTC.

V usage is TRBV6-5 and J usage is TRBJ1-1, with 10 bases that match TRBD1. In germline, CDR1 is MNHEY, CDR2 SVGAGI. With V trimmed by 6 bases and J by 4 bases, 5 bases remained unmatched. CDR3 length: 14 residues. The CDR3 reads CASRGDRGGTEAFF. As DNA, the CDR3 is TGTGCCAGCAGGGGGGACAGGGGAGGCACTGAAGCTTTCTTT.

V is TRBV9 and J is TRBJ2-1; no firm D call. Trimming cost V 4 bases and J 4 bases, with 12 bases left between them. The germline V gene has CDR1 SGDLS and CDR2 YYNGEE. The CDR3 has 14 residues. This CDR3 reads CASSPTLGYNEQFF. As DNA, the CDR3 is TGTGCCAGCAGCCCAACCTTGGGTTACAATGAGCAGTTCTTC.

The sample holds a few counts of this clone. The V call is TRBV21-1, the J call TRBJ2-7; the DNA was not used to check the table's D call, TRBD1. TRBV21-1 is listed as a pseudogene. The CDR3 spans 17 residues. The CDR3 spells CASREVRDRGPSYEQYF. The CDR3 DNA reads as TGTGCCAGCAGGGAAGTCCGGGACAGGGGCCCCTCCTACGAGCAGTACTTC.

CDR3: CASSPTGLGEQYF. CDR3 coding DNA: TGTGCCAGCAGCCCTACAGGGTTGGGCGAGCAGTACTTC. The chain employs TRBV11-3 and TRBJ2-7; tentatively, D is TRBD1 (6 bases). Trimming left V 5 bases short and J 6 bases short, with 14 bases between. Germline V gene sequence: CDR1 SGHNT, CDR2 YENEEA. The CDR3 is made up of 13 amino acids.

This sequence joins TRBV30 and TRBJ2-7; 9 nucleotides align to TRBD1. Per germline, CDR1 GTSNPN and CDR2 SVGIG (reference sequence). The CDR3 loop spans 14 amino acids. With 6 bases clipped from V and 3 bases from J, the junction kept 9 bases outside the gene matches. CDR3 bases: TGTGCCTGTACCCGCCGGGACAGGGACTACGAGCAGTACTTC. Protein: CACTRRDRDYEQYF.

V gene TRBV18 combines with J gene TRBJ1-2; 10 bases match TRBD1. In germline, CDR1 is KGHSH, CDR2 LQKENI. This CDR3 is built from 15 residues. V lost 3 bases to trimming and J lost 6 bases; unmatched junction nucleotides: 7. In DNA form, the CDR3 reads TGTGCCAGCTCACCTACGACAGGGGGCTTCGATGGCTACACCTTC. It yields the protein CASSPTTGGFDGYTF.

The chain uses TRBV12-5 and TRBJ2-2; the D call may be TRBD1 or TRBD2 (5 bases each). CDR1 LGHNT and CDR2 FRNRAP come from the germline V gene. The CDR3 is 16 residues long. Between the trimmed V and J ends, which lost 2 bases and 0 bases, there was a span of 10 bases. The CDR3 sequence: CASGLLGTANTGELFF. DNA of the CDR3: TGTGCTAGTGGTTTGTTAGGGACGGCGAACACCGGGGAGCTGTTTTTT. Full variable domain (missing parts from reference TRBV12-5 and TRBJ2-2): DARVTQTPRHKVTEMGQEVTMRCQPILGHNTVFWYRQTMMQGLELLAYFRNRAPLDDSGMPKDRFSAEMPDATLATLKIQPSEPRDSAVYFCASGLLGTANTGELFFGEGSRLTVL.

This chain joins TRBV5-5 and TRBJ2-3, with D perhaps TRBD1 (6 bases). V lost 0 bases and J lost 0, with 14 bases in between. Germline assignment: CDR1 SGHKS and CDR2 YYEKEE (reference sequence). This CDR3 region has 17 residues. The CDR3 nucleotides are TGTGCCAGCAGCTTGGCTTTACAGGGTTTCAGCACAGATACGCAGTATTTT. The encoded protein is CASSLALQGFSTDTQYF.

The rearrangement joins TRBV7-3 to TRBJ2-7, with D perhaps matching TRBD1 (6 bases). Germline V gene data show CDR1 as SGHTA and CDR2 as FQGTGA. Trimming stripped 4 bases from V and 1 base from J, with 11 bases between. The CDR3 runs 14 residues. The CDR3 DNA reads as TGTGCCAGCAGCTCCAACAGGGTGTCCTACGAGCAGTACTTC. This codes for CASSSNRVSYEQYF. The entire variable domain, with the rest obtained from reference TRBV7-3 and TRBJ2-7, is as follows: GAGVSQTPSNKVTEKGKYVELRCDPISGHTALYWYRQSLGQGPEFLIYFQGTGAADDSGLPNDRFFAVRPEGSVSTLKIQRTERGDSAVYLCASSSNRVSYEQYFGPGTRLTVT.

This rearrangement joins TRBV19 to TRBJ2-3; maybe TRBD1 (7 bases). The germline CDR1 and CDR2 sequences are LNHDA and SQIVND (reference sequence). CDR3 size: 15 residues. The V end was cut by 2 bases, the J end by 1 base, with 10 bases between. In DNA form, the CDR3 reads TGTGCCAGTAGTATACCCAGGGGGGGCACAGATACGCAGTATTTT. It encodes CASSIPRGGTDTQYF.

This chain connects TRBV7-3 to TRBJ1-2; no clear D. CDR1 and CDR2 (germline): SGHTA, FQGTGA. This CDR3 is 14 amino acids long. The V end was cut by 2 bases, the J end by 5 bases, with 12 bases between. Written as DNA, the CDR3 is TGTGCCAGCAGCTTAGTAGCCCGAGGGTATGGCTACACCTTC. Encoded protein: CASSLVARGYGYTF.

This chain joins TRBV15 and TRBJ1-6; no reliable D call. V lost 5 bases, J lost 7 bases, and 9 bases lay in between. The CDR3 is made up of 13 amino acids. Germline loops: CDR1 LNHNV, CDR2 YYDKDF (reference sequence). CDR3 sequence (DNA): TGTGCCACCAGCCCCCGGAGCAATTCACCCCTCCACTTT. Translated: CATSPRSNSPLHF.